Presented here are 20 T cell receptor beta chains from one specimen sequenced in a study of post-analysis software for immune sequencing data. Study-wide results and caveats: In patients, about five TRBV segments were more frequent than in controls, with TRBV5-6, TRBV5-1 and TRBV20-1 among them.

Researchers reported that TCR beta cDNA libraries carried unique molecular identifiers. TCRdb itself ran the PCR reads through MiXCR, one entry per CDR3 protein. The sample shows 600,000 to 700,000 distinct CDR3 sequences, roughly three fifths of them seen only once. No antigen has been identified for these receptors. The sample comprised blood. The receptors here all came from a girl aged 2-10 years with multiple sclerosis.

A note on this clonotype: The junction and the germline gene differ at one end; a read error may be behind it. The chain couples TRBV7-9 to TRBJ1-6, with 10 nucleotides matching TRBD1. This CDR3 spans 16 amino acids. Germline V gene data show CDR1 as SEHNR and CDR2 as FQNEAQ (reference sequence). The CDR3 protein is CASSSGQGFWNSPPHF. The CDR3 coding sequence is TGTGCCAGCAGCTCGGGACAGGGGTTTTGGAATTCACCCCCCCACTTT.

This clonotype was seen only a few times. The DNA for the CDR3 is TGCAGCGTTGGACAAGCTCAGGGCTACAATGAGCAGTTCTTC. It codes for CSVGQAQGYNEQFF. The chain employs TRBV29-1 and TRBJ2-1, with D perhaps TRBD1 (5 bases). Germline loops: CDR1 SQVTM, CDR2 ANQGSEA. The CDR3 has 14 amino acids. Trimming took off 4 bases at V and 3 bases at J, with 13 bases between the two ends.

As concerns this clonotype: The junction departs from the called germline gene at one end, perhaps through a read error. The chain combines TRBV12-3 or TRBV12-4 with TRBJ2-5; D is undetermined. This CDR3 comprises 14 residues. The CDR3 is CASSRSGIEETRYF. DNA of the CDR3: TGTGCCAGCAGCCGATCGGGTATAGAAGAGACCCGGTACTTC.

This clonotype was detected a few times. The J gene is TRBJ2-1, the V gene TRBV2; D gene unclear. Germline CDR1 SNHLY, CDR2 FYNNEI. Trimming cost V 4 bases and J 5 bases, with 9 bases left between them. The CDR3 is 13 residues long. CDR3 sequence reads: CASSGERHNEQFF. The CDR3 coding sequence is TGTGCCAGCAGTGGCGAACGCCACAATGAGCAGTTCTTC.

The chain links TRBV11-2 to TRBJ1-5; unclear D gene. This CDR3 comprises 13 residues. Deletions cut 5 bases from V and 9 bases from J, with 14 bases between. Germline V gene sequence: CDR1 SGHAT, CDR2 FQNNGV. In DNA form, the CDR3 reads TGTGCCAGCAGCCCCCAGACCGGGTTGCCCCAGCATTTT. This translates into CASSPQTGLPQHF.

This clonotype came up a few times. The chain couples TRBV10-1 to TRBJ2-7; D is unclear. The ends were cut back, 3 bases at V and 0 bases at J, with 9 bases in the middle. Germline CDR1 is WNHNN and CDR2 is SYGVQD (reference sequence). The CDR3 consists of 14 residues. The CDR3 bases are TGCGCCAGCAGTGATAGGCCGGGCTCCTACGAGCAGTACTTC. It yields the protein CASSDRPGSYEQYF.

The chain links TRBV20-1 to TRBJ2-3, with 10 bases identical to TRBD2. The CDR3 is made up of 15 amino acids. J was trimmed by 3 bases and V by 1 base; bases with no gene match: 4. CDR1 DFQATT and CDR2 SNEGSKA come from the germline V gene (reference sequence). CDR3 nucleotide sequence: TGCAGTGCTAGAGCCTCTAGCGGGGGAACAGATACGCAGTATTTT. Its translation is CSARASSGGTDTQYF.

The V gene is TRBV20-1, the J gene TRBJ2-1; D is unresolved. Trimming left V 0 bases short and J 9 bases short, with 6 bases between. The CDR3 has 11 residues. Germline CDR1 reads DFQATT; CDR2 reads SNEGSKA (reference sequence). For the CDR3, the DNA is TGCAGTGCTAGAGATCGGGCTGAGCAGTTCTTC. It yields the protein CSARDRAEQFF.

The genes are TRBV13 and TRBJ1-1; D remains ambiguous. Germline CDR1 PRHDT, CDR2 FYEKMQ (reference sequence). There are 14 residues in the CDR3. Deletions cut 0 bases from V and 4 bases from J, with 9 bases between. This CDR3 is CASSLGRDPTEAFF. CDR3 nucleotide sequence: TGTGCCAGCAGCTTAGGCCGGGATCCCACTGAAGCTTTCTTT.

This rearrangement joins TRBV20-1 to TRBJ2-4; no definite D call. The CDR3 has 14 residues. The germline V gene encodes CDR1 DFQATT and CDR2 SNEGSKA (reference sequence). Trimming stripped 4 bases from V and 0 bases from J, with 10 bases between. CDR3 residues: CSATKDLAKNIQYF. The CDR3 DNA reads as TGCAGTGCTACTAAGGACCTAGCCAAAAACATTCAGTACTTC.

The rearrangement uses TRBV24-1 and TRBJ2-1; TRBD1 agrees at 10 bases. The CDR3 is made up of 14 amino acids. From germline, CDR1 is KGHDR and CDR2 SFDVKD. Unmatched junction bases numbered 5, after V lost 9 bases and J lost 4 bases. CDR3: CATSPGQGYNEQFF. The CDR3 coding sequence is TGTGCCACCTCACCGGGACAGGGGTACAATGAGCAGTTCTTC.

The rearrangement uses TRBV6-5 and TRBJ1-6; no clear D gene. This CDR3 is 12 amino acids long. CDR1 and CDR2 from the germline V gene are MNHEY and SVGAGI. V gave up 3 bases and J gave up 9 bases, with 6 bases separating them. The CDR3 DNA follows: TGTGCCAGCAGTTATCTCGGTTCACCCCTCCACTTT. Its translation is CASSYLGSPLHF.

The V call is TRBV7-9, the J call TRBJ2-1; D gene uncertain. The CDR3 is 12 amino acids. Trimming cost V 3 bases and J 6 bases, with 6 bases left between them. The germline V gene encodes CDR1 SEHNR and CDR2 FQNEAQ (reference sequence). This chain's CDR3 is CASSFLANEQFF. The DNA of the CDR3 is TGTGCCAGCAGCTTCCTTGCCAATGAGCAGTTCTTC. Looking up the rest from reference TRBV7-9 and TRBJ2-1 gives the full variable domain: DTGVSQNPRHKITKRGQNVTFRCDPISEHNRLYWYRQTLGQGPEFLTYFQNEAQLEKSRLLSDRFSAERPKGSFSTLEIQRTEQGDSAMYLCASSFLANEQFFGPGTRLTVL.

This chain joins TRBV2 and TRBJ2-7, with D uncertain. The CDR3 is 12 amino acids. Germline V gene lookup returns CDR1 SNHLY and CDR2 FYNNEI. Trimming cost V 8 bases and J 7 bases, with 15 bases left between them. The CDR3 sequence is CASAYSRIEQYF. The CDR3 region has the DNA TGTGCCAGCGCCTATTCGAGGATTGAGCAGTACTTC.

The DNA of the CDR3 is TGTGCCAGCAGTTTACGAGGGAAGAGCTCCTACGAGCAGTACTTC. Encoded protein: CASSLRGKSSYEQYF. V usage is TRBV6-5 and J usage is TRBJ2-7, with D maybe TRBD2 (5 bases). This CDR3 region has 15 residues. Per germline, CDR1 MNHEY and CDR2 SVGAGI. Trimming cost V 4 bases and J 0 bases, with 13 bases left between them.

In the case of this clonotype: The junction and the germline gene differ at one end; a read error may be behind it. The genes are TRBV5-1 and TRBJ2-3, with 7 bases that match TRBD1. From germline, CDR1 is SGHRS and CDR2 YFSETQ. There are 13 residues in the CDR3. The CDR3 spells CAGSMTGSDTQYF. The CDR3 coding sequence is TGCGCCGGCAGCATGACAGGGTCAGATACGCAGTATTTT.

The chain combines TRBV18 with TRBJ2-7, with TRBD1 matching 10 bases. This CDR3 contains 16 residues. V shed 3 bases and J 3 bases; nucleotides not matched to a gene: 8. Germline assignment: CDR1 KGHSH and CDR2 LQKENI. The CDR3 nucleotides read TGTGCCAGCTCACCTTCCGGGACAGGGGCCGTCTACGAGCAGTACTTC. The encoded protein is CASSPSGTGAVYEQYF.

The rearrangement uses TRBV6-5 and TRBJ1-2, with TRBD1 matching 9 bases. CDR1 is MNHEY, CDR2 SVGAGI, per germline. This CDR3 has 16 amino acids. V trimming: 5 bases; J trimming: 7 bases; junction bases outside the gene matches: 14. CDR3 nucleotide sequence: TGTGCCAGCAGTCTGGGACAGGGCGCCCTTGGAGGTGGCTACACCTTC. Translated, it gives CASSLGQGALGGGYTF.

The J gene is TRBJ1-5, the V gene TRBV30; D is unclear. The V and J ends lost 0 bases and 2 bases respectively, with 8 bases between them. This CDR3 spans 14 amino acids. Germline assignment: CDR1 GTSNPN and CDR2 SVGIG (reference sequence). CDR3 residues: CAWSVRRGNQPQHF. The CDR3, as DNA: TGTGCCTGGAGTGTACGGCGGGGCAATCAGCCCCAGCATTTT.

The chain joins TRBV10-1 to TRBJ2-7; TRBD1 is a possible D gene (6 bases). The V end lost 0 bases, the J end lost 2 bases, and 11 bases lay between the germline ends. The germline V gene has CDR1 WNHNN and CDR2 SYGVQD (reference sequence). The length of the CDR3 is 15 residues. The CDR3 region has the DNA TGCGCCAGCAGTGAGTCTGGAAAGGGGGCCTACGAGCAGTACTTC. The encoded protein is CASSESGKGAYEQYF.